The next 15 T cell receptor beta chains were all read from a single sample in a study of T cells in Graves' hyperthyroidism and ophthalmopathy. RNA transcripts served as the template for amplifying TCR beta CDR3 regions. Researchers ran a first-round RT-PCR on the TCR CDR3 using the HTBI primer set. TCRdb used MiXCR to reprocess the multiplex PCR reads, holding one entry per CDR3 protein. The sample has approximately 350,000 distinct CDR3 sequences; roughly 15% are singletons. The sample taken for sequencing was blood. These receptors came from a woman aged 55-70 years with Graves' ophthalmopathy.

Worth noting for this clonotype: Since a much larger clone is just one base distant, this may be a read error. As DNA, the CDR3 is TGCAGCGTTGAATTTGGGTCGAACACCGGGGGGCTGTTTTTT. Residues: CSVEFGSNTGGLFF. The J gene is TRBJ2-2, the V gene TRBV29-1; the D gene is possibly TRBD2 (6 bases). The CDR3 covers 14 residues. Germline values: CDR1 SQVTM, CDR2 ANQGSEA.

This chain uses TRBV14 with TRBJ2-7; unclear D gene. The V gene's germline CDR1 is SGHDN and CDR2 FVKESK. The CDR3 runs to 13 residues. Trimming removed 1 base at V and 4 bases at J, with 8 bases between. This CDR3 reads CASSQVALYEQYF. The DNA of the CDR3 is TGTGCCAGCAGCCAAGTGGCACTTTACGAGCAGTACTTC.

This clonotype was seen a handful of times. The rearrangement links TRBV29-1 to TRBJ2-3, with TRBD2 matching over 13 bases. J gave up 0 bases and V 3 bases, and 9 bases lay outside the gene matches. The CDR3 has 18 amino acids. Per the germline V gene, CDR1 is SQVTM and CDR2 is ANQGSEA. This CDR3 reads CSVEERGLAGPSTDTQYF. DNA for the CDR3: TGCAGCGTTGAGGAAAGGGGACTAGCGGGACCTAGCACAGATACGCAGTATTTT.

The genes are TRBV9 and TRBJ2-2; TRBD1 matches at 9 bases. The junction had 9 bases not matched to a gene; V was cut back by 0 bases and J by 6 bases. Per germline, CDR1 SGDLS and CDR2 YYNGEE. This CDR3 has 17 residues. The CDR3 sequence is CASSVGPGTGSPGELFF. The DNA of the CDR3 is TGTGCCAGCAGCGTAGGCCCCGGGACAGGGAGTCCCGGGGAGCTGTTTTTT.

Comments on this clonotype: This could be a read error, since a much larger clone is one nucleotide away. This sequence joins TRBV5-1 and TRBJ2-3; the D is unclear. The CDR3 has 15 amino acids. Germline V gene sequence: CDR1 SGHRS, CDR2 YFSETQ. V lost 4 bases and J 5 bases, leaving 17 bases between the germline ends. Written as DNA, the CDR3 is TGCGCCAGCAGCCGCGACGCGAGTTACATAGATACGCAGTATTTT. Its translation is CASSRDASYIDTQYF. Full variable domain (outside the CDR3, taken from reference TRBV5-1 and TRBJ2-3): KAGVTQTPRYLIKTRGQQVTLSCSPISGHRSVSWYQQTPGQGLQFLFEYFSETQRNKGNFPGRFSGRQFSNSRSEMNVSTLELGDSALYLCASSRDASYIDTQYFGPGTRLTVL.

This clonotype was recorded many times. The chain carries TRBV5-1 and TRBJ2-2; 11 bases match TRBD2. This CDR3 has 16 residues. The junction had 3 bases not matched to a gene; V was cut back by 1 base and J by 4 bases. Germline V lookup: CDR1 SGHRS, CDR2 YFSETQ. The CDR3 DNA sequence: TGCGCCAGCAGCTTGCCCGGGACTAGCGGCACCGGGGAGCTGTTTTTT. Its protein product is CASSLPGTSGTGELFF.

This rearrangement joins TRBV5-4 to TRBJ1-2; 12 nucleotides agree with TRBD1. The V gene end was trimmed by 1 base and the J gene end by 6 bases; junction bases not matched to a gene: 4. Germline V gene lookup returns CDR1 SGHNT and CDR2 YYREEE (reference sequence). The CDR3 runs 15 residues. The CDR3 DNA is TGTGCCAGCAGCTTGAAAGGGACAGGGGGCCATGGCTACACCTTC. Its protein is CASSLKGTGGHGYTF.

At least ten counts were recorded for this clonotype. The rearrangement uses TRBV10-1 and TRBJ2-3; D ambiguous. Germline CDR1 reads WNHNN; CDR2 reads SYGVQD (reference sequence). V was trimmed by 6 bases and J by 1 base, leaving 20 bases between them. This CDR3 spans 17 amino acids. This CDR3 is CASSLNRAEPRTDTQYF. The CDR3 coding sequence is TGCGCCAGCAGCTTAAATCGGGCCGAACCCCGCACAGATACGCAGTATTTT.

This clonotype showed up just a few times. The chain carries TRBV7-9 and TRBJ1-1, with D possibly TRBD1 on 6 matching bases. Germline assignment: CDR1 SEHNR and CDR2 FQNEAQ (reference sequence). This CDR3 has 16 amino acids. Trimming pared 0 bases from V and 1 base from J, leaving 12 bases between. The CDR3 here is CASSLAAGAGNTEAFF. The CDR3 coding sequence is TGTGCCAGCAGCTTAGCGGCGGGGGCAGGGAACACTGAAGCTTTCTTT.

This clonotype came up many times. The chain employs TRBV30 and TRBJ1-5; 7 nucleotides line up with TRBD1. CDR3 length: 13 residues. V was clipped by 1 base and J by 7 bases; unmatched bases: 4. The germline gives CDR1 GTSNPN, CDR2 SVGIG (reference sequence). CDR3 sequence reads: CAWSGAGGQPQHF. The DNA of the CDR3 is TGTGCCTGGAGTGGGGCAGGGGGACAGCCCCAGCATTTT.

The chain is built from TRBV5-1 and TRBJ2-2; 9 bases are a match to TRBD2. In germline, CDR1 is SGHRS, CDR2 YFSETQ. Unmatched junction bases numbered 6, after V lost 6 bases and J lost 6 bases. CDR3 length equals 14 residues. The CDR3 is CASTKGLASGELFF. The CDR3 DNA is TGCGCCAGCACCAAAGGACTAGCGTCCGGGGAGCTGTTTTTT.

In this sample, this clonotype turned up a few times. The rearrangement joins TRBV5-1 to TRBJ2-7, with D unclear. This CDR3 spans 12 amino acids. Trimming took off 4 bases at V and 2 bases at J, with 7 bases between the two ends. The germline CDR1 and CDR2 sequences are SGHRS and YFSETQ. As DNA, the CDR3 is TGCGCCAGCAGCGGTCGCCCCTACGAGCAGTACTTC. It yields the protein CASSGRPYEQYF. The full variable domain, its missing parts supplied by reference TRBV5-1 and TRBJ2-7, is KAGVTQTPRYLIKTRGQQVTLSCSPISGHRSVSWYQQTPGQGLQFLFEYFSETQRNKGNFPGRFSGRQFSNSRSEMNVSTLELGDSALYLCASSGRPYEQYFGPGTRLTVT.

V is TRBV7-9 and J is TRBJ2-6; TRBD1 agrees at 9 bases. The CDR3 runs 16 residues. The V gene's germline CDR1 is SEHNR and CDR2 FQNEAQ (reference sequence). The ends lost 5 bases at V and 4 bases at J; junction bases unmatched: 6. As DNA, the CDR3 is TGTGCCAGCAGCCCCTGGACAGGGGCCGGGGCCAACGTCCTGACTTTC. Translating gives CASSPWTGAGANVLTF.

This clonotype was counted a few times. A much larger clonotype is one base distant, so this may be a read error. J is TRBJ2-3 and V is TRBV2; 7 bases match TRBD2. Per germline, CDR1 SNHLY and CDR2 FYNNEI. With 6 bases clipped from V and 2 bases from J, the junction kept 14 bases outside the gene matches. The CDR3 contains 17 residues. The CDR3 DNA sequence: TGTGCCAGCAGAGGGACTAACGTGCATTCGCCCACAGATACGCAGTATTTT. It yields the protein CASRGTNVHSPTDTQYF.

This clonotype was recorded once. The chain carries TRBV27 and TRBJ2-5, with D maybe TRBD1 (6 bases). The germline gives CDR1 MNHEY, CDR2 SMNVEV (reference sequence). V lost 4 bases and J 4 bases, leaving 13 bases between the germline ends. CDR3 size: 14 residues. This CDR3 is CASSSVEGGETQYF. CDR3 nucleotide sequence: TGTGCCAGCAGTTCGGTCGAAGGGGGAGAGACCCAGTACTTC.